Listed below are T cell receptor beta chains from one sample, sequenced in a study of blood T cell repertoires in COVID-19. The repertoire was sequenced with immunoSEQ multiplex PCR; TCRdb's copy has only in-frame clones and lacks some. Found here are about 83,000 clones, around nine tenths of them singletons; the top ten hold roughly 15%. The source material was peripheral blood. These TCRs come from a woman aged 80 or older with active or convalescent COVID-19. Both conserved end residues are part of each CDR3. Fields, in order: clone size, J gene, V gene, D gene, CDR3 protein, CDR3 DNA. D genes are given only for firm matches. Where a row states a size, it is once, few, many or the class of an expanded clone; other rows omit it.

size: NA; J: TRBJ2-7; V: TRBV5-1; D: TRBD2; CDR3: CASSSTSNEQYF; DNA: TGCGCCAGCAGCTCGACTAGCAACGAGCAGTACTTC
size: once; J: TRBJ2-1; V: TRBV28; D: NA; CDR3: CASRAGGGPYNEQFF; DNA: TGTGCCAGCAGAGCTGGGGGGGGGCCCTACAATGAGCAGTTCTTC
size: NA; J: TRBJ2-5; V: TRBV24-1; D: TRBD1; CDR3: CATSAWGRGPETQYF; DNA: TGTGCCACCAGTGCCTGGGGCAGGGGGCCGGAGACCCAGTACTTC
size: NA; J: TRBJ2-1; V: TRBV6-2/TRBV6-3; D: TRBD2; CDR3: CASSRSGGPSSYNEQFF; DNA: TGTGCCAGCAGTCGTAGCGGGGGGCCGAGCTCCTACAATGAGCAGTTCTTC
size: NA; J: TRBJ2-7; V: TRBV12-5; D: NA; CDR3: CASGPGYHEQYF; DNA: TGTGCTAGTGGCCCAGGGTACCACGAGCAGTACTTC
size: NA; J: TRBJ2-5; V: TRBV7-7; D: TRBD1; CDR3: CASSSDRGGETQYF; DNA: TGTGCCAGCAGCTCGGACAGGGGGGGAGAGACCCAGTACTTC
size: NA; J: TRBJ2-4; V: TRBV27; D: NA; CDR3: CASSLYPGSVQYF; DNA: TGTGCCAGCAGTTTATATCCGGGAAGCGTTCAGTACTTC
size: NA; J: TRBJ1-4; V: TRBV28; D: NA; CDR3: CASSPPWGVEEKLFF; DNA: TGTGCCAGCAGTCCCCCCTGGGGGGTAGAGGAAAAACTGTTTTTT
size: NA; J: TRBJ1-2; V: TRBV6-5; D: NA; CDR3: CASRGVTVGGYTF; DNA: TGTGCCAGCAGGGGCGTCACAGTAGGAGGCTACACCTTC
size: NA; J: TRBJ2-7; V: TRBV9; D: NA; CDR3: CASSATRSFSYEQYF; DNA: TGTGCCAGCAGCGCCACAAGAAGTTTCTCCTACGAGCAGTACTTC
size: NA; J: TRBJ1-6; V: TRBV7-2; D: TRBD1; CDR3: CASRGQGLTLHF; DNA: TGTGCCAGCAGGGGACAGGGCCTAACCCTCCACTTT
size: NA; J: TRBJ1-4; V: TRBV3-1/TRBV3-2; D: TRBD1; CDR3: CASRHSGTANEKLFF; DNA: TGTGCCAGCAGACACTCCGGGACAGCCAATGAAAAACTGTTTTTT
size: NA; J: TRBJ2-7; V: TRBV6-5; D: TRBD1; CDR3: CASSYRDRVWDEQYF; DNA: TGTGCCAGCAGTTACCGGGACAGGGTTTGGGACGAGCAGTACTTC
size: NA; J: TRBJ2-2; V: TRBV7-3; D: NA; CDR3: CASSLTSTGELFF; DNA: TGTGCCAGCAGCTTAACTAGCACCGGGGAGCTGTTTTTT
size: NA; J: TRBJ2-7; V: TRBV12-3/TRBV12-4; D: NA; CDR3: CASKRGGSGEQYF; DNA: TGTGCCAGCAAGAGGGGGGGGTCAGGCGAGCAGTACTTC
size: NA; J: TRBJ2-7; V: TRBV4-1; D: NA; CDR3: CASSQEGQAAYEQYF; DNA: TGCGCCAGCAGCCAAGAAGGCCAGGCAGCCTACGAGCAGTACTTC
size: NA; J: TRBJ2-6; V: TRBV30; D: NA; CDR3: CAWSPARRGANVLTF; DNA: TGTGCCTGGAGTCCCGCGCGGCGTGGGGCCAACGTCCTGACTTTC
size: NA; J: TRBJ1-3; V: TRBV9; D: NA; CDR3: CASSVASGIAGDTIYF; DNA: TGTGCCAGCAGCGTAGCTTCCGGAATTGCGGGGGACACCATATATTTT
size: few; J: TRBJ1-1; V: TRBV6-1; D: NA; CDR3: CASSYEGSTEAFF; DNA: TGTGCCAGCAGTTATGAGGGAAGCACTGAAGCTTTCTTT
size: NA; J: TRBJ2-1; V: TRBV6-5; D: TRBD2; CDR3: CASSLGLAGYNEQFF; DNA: TGTGCCAGCAGCCTAGGACTAGCGGGGTACAATGAGCAGTTCTTC
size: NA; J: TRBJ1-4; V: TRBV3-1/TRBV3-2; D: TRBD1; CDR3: CASSQGTGAPTNEKLFF; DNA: TGTGCCAGCAGCCAAGGGACAGGGGCGCCAACTAATGAAAAACTGTTTTTT
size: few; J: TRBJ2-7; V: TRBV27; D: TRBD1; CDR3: CASRENPGTAHF; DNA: TGTGCCAGCAGAGAGAACCCCGGGACAGCTCACTTC
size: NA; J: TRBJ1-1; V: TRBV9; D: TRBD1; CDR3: CASSVWTGWDTEAFF; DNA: TGTGCCAGCAGCGTGTGGACAGGGTGGGACACTGAAGCTTTCTTT
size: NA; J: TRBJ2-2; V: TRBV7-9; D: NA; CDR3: CASTLANTGELFF; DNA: TGTGCCAGCACCCTAGCGAACACCGGGGAGCTGTTTTTT
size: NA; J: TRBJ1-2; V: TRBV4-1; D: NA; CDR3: CASSQAVANYGYTF; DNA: TGCGCCAGCAGCCAAGCGGTAGCTAACTATGGCTACACCTTC
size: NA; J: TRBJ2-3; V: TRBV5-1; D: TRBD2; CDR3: CASSLGLAGGLSTDTQYF; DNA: TGCGCCAGCAGCTTGGGACTAGCGGGGGGCCTAAGCACAGATACGCAGTATTTT
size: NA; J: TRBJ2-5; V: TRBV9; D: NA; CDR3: CASSVEGRGETQYF; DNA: TGTGCCAGCAGCGTAGAGGGCAGGGGAGAGACCCAGTACTTC
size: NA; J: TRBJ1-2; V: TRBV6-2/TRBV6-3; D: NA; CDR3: CASSAGGVRGYTF; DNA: TGTGCCAGCAGTGCGGGGGGAGTACGTGGCTACACCTTC
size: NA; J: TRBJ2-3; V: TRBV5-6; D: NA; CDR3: CASSLQVNSYTDTQYF; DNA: TGTGCCAGCAGCTTGCAGGTTAACAGCTACACAGATACGCAGTATTTT
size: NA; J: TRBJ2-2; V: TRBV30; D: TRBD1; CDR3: CASGQGRTGELFF; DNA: TGTGCCTCGGGACAGGGAAGAACCGGGGAGCTGTTTTTT
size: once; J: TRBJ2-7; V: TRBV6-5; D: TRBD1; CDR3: CASSQGQGGYEQYF; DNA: TGTGCCAGCAGTCAGGGACAGGGGGGCTACGAGCAGTACTTC
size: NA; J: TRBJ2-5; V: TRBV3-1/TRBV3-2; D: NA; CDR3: CASSQDLIIWAFQETQYF; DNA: TGTGCCAGCAGCCAAGACCTCATAATATGGGCATTTCAAGAGACCCAGTACTTC
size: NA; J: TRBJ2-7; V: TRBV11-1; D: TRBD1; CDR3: CASSLSGTGGEQYF; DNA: TGTGCCAGCAGCCTGTCTGGGACAGGGGGAGAGCAGTACTTC
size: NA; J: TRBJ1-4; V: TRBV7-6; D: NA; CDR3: CASSSPQGTNEKLFF; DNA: TGTGCCAGCAGCTCCCCGCAGGGAACTAATGAAAAACTGTTTTTT
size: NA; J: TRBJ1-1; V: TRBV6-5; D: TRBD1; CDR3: CASSYSTGGAGTEAFF; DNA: TGTGCCAGCAGTTACTCAACAGGGGGCGCGGGCACTGAAGCTTTCTTT
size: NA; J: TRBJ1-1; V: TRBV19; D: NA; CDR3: CASSGTGRGRMNTEAFF; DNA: TGTGCCAGTAGTGGTACAGGGAGAGGGCGCATGAACACTGAAGCTTTCTTT
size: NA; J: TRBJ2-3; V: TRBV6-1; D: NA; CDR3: CASSPNRGGGDTQYF; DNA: TGTGCCAGCAGTCCCAACCGTGGAGGAGGAGATACGCAGTATTTT
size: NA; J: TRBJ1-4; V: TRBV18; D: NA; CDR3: CASSPDRSNEKLFF; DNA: TGTGCCAGCTCGCCGGACAGATCCAATGAAAAACTGTTTTTT
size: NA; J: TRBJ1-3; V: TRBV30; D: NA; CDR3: CAWSPGGNTIYF; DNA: TGTGCCTGGAGTCCGGGGGGAAACACCATATATTTT
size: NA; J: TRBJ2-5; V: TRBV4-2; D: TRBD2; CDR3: CASSQAMTSGGAGETQYF; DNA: TGTGCCAGCAGCCAAGCGATGACTAGCGGGGGGGCCGGGGAGACCCAGTACTTC
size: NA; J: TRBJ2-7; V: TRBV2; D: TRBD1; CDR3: CASEGQAYEQYF; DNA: TGTGCCAGCGAGGGACAGGCCTACGAGCAGTACTTC
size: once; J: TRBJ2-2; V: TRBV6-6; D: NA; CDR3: CASSYYGQSGELFF; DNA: TGTGCCAGCAGTTATTATGGGCAGTCCGGGGAGCTGTTTTTT
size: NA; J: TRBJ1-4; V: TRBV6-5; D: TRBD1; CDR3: CASSYDRALGEKLFF; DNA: TGTGCCAGCAGTTACGACAGGGCATTGGGCGAAAAACTGTTTTTT
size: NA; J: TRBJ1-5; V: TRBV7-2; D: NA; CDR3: CASSLARNQPQHF; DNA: TGTGCCAGCAGCTTAGCGAGGAATCAGCCCCAGCATTTT
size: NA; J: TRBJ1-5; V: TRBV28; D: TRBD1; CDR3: CASRIGQGPRYNQPQHF; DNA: TGTGCCAGCAGGATCGGACAGGGGCCGAGGTACAATCAGCCCCAGCATTTT
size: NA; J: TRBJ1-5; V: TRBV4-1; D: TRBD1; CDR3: CASSQGGTGPRGQPQHF; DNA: TGCGCCAGCAGCCAGGGCGGGACAGGGCCTAGAGGTCAGCCCCAGCATTTT
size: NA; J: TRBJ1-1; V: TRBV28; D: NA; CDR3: CASSLGAFTEAFF; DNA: TGTGCCAGCAGTTTAGGGGCCTTCACTGAAGCTTTCTTT
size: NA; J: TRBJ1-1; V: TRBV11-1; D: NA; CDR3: CASSPGLYGNTEAFF; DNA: TGTGCCAGCAGCCCAGGGCTGTATGGGAACACTGAAGCTTTCTTT
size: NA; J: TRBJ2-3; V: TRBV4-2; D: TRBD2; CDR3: CASSQYPGTSGGADTQYF; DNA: TGTGCCAGCAGCCAATATCCCGGGACTAGCGGGGGGGCAGATACGCAGTATTTT
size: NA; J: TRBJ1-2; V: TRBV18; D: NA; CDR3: CASSPPPGGGYTF; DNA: TGTGCCAGCTCACCACCCCCAGGCGGGGGCTACACCTTC
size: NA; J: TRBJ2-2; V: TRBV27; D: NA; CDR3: CASSLGQGRSGELFF; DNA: TGTGCCAGCAGTTTGGGGCAGGGGCGCTCCGGGGAGCTGTTTTTT
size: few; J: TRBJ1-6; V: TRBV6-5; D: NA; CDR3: CASSRGAAKGSPLHF; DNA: TGTGCCAGCAGTCGCGGGGCAGCTAAAGGCTCACCCCTCCACTTT
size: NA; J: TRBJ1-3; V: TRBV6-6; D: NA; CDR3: CASTGGSGNTIYF; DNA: TGTGCCAGCACAGGAGGATCTGGAAACACCATATATTTT
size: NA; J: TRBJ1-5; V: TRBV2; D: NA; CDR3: CASRGRLNQPQHF; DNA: TGTGCCAGCAGGGGGCGGTTGAATCAGCCCCAGCATTTT
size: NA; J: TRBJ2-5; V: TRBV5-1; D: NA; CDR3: CASSSTGQGEETQYF; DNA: TGCGCCAGCAGCTCTACGGGACAAGGGGAAGAGACCCAGTACTTC
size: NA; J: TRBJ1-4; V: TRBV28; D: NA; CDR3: CATVSATNEKLFF; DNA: TGTGCCACCGTGTCTGCAACTAATGAAAAACTGTTTTTT
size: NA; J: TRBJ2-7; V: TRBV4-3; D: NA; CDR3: CASSQGDKFRRGEQYF; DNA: TGCGCCAGCAGCCAAGGGGACAAATTCCGAAGGGGCGAGCAGTACTTC
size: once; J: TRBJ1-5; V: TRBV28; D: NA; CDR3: CASKSQGNQPQHF; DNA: TGTGCCAGCAAAAGCCAGGGCAATCAGCCCCAGCATTTT
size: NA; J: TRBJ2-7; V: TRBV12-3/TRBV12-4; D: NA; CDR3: CASSLSADYEQYF; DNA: TGTGCCAGCAGTTTATCGGCGGACTACGAGCAGTACTTC